These 13 T cell receptor beta chains share one sample of origin, sequenced in a study of regulatory T cells in long-lasting Graves disease. Stated time point: newly diagnosed GD, antithyroid drugs for less than 3 months. Generation of the TCR library employed RNA extracted from PBMCs. Investigators prepared the TCR beta libraries by applying iRepertoire HTBI primers and Arm-PCR of CDR3 regions. TCRdb used MiXCR to reprocess the multiplex PCR reads, holding one entry per CDR3 protein. The profile shows some 320,000 distinct CDR3 sequences, 15% to 20% of them singletons. Material: peripheral blood mononuclear cells (PBMCs), obtained at new diagnosis, from a patient treated with antithyroid drugs. The receptors originated from a female donor with Graves disease.

This clonotype was observed a few times. The chain recombines TRBV5-4 with TRBJ2-1, with 8 nucleotides matching TRBD2. This CDR3 contains 16 residues. J lost 0 bases, V lost 4 bases, and 6 bases had no gene match. Germline CDR1 reads SGHNT; CDR2 reads YYREEE (reference sequence). CDR3 sequence: CASSGVAGSSYNEQFF. For the CDR3, the DNA is TGTGCCAGCAGCGGCGTAGCGGGGAGCTCCTACAATGAGCAGTTCTTC.

CDR3 in amino acids: CASGLIAGGYNEQFF. CDR3 sequence (DNA): TGTGCCAGCGGTCTAATAGCGGGAGGGTACAATGAGCAGTTCTTC. This chain links TRBV27 with TRBJ2-1, with 11 bases matching TRBD2. The CDR3 sequence is 15 residues long. CDR1 is MNHEY and CDR2 is SMNVEV in the germline V gene (reference sequence). J was trimmed by 4 bases and V by 8 bases; bases with no gene match: 7.

Ten or more counts support this clonotype. The chain combines TRBV20-1 with TRBJ2-3; 13 positions agree with TRBD2. The length of the CDR3 is 15 residues. V gave up 3 bases and J gave up 6 bases; unmatched junction bases: 6. CDR1 is DFQATT, CDR2 SNEGSKA, per germline (reference sequence). The CDR3 spells CSASGLAGEPDTQYF. CDR3 nucleotide sequence: TGCAGTGCTAGCGGACTAGCGGGAGAACCTGATACGCAGTATTTT.

The rearrangement links TRBV7-2 to TRBJ1-4; D remains ambiguous. This CDR3 region has 15 residues. Trimming removed 5 bases from V and 0 bases from J, with 10 bases in between. Germline CDR1 is SGHTA and CDR2 is FQGNSA. CDR3 DNA: TGTGCCAGCAGCACCCAATTTGCAACTAATGAAAAACTGTTTTTT. This translates into CASSTQFATNEKLFF.

The CDR3 DNA sequence: TGCGCCAGCAGCTTGGTTCTAAGGGCTGGGGCCAACGTCCTGACTTTC. It is translated as CASSLVLRAGANVLTF. The rearrangement joins TRBV5-1 to TRBJ2-6, with D uncertain. Germline assignment: CDR1 SGHRS and CDR2 YFSETQ. With 0 bases removed from V and 2 bases from J, the gap between germline ends came to 9 bases. The CDR3 totals 16 residues. Together with reference TRBV5-1 and TRBJ2-6, the CDR3 gives the full variable domain: KAGVTQTPRYLIKTRGQQVTLSCSPISGHRSVSWYQQTPGQGLQFLFEYFSETQRNKGNFPGRFSGRQFSNSRSEMNVSTLELGDSALYLCASSLVLRAGANVLTFGAGSRLTVL.

As to this clonotype: One end of the junction varies from germline; a read error may be responsible. CDR3 residues: CASSVALGGGEKLFF. CDR3 nucleotide sequence: TGCGCCAGCAGCGTAGCTTTAGGGGGAGGTGAAAAACTGTTTTTT. The chain uses TRBV9 and TRBJ1-4; a possible D gene is TRBD1 (6 bases). CDR1 and CDR2 from the germline V gene are SGDLS and YYNGEE. The CDR3 contains 15 residues. Using reference TRBV9 and TRBJ1-4 for the parts outside the CDR3, the full variable domain is DSGVTQTPKHLITATGQRVTLRCSPRSGDLSVYWYQQSLDQGLQFLIQYYNGEERAKGNILERFSAQQFPDLHSELNLSSLELGDSALYFCASSVALGGGEKLFFGSGTQLSVL.

The table lists this clonotype with many counts. This chain links TRBV2 with TRBJ1-2; unclear D gene. The germline V gene encodes CDR1 SNHLY and CDR2 FYNNEI. This CDR3 is 13 amino acids long. Between the trimmed V and J ends, which lost 1 base and 2 bases, there was a span of 5 bases. The CDR3 DNA sequence: TGTGCCAGCAGTGAAGAGAAGAACTATGGCTACACCTTC. Protein sequence: CASSEEKNYGYTF.

The chain has TRBV20-1 and TRBJ2-3; 14 nucleotides match TRBD2. J was trimmed by 1 base and V by 6 bases; bases with no gene match: 3. This CDR3 has 15 amino acids. The germline gives CDR1 DFQATT, CDR2 SNEGSKA (reference sequence). This CDR3 is CSAQGLAGGTDTQYF. DNA for the CDR3: TGCAGTGCCCAGGGACTAGCGGGGGGCACAGATACGCAGTATTTT.

In this sample, this clonotype turned up many times. The chain links TRBV12-3 or TRBV12-4 to TRBJ2-5, with D maybe TRBD2 (5 bases). V lost 2 bases to trimming and J lost 5 bases, with 15 bases between them. This CDR3 region has 15 residues. DNA for the CDR3: TGTGCCAGCAGTTTATTCGAGCGGTGGGTGGAGACCCAGTACTTC. Translation gives CASSLFERWVETQYF.

This clonotype appeared many times. The chain carries TRBV20-1 and TRBJ2-1; 7 bases fit TRBD2. The CDR3 is 15 amino acids. J gave up 2 bases and V 1 base, and 5 bases lay outside the gene matches. Germline V CDR1 and CDR2: DFQATT, SNEGSKA (reference sequence). This chain's CDR3 is CSARGGRGTYNEQFF. The CDR3 DNA reads as TGCAGTGCTAGAGGTGGGCGGGGGACCTACAATGAGCAGTTCTTC.

This clonotype showed up just a few times. This chain uses TRBV20-1 with TRBJ2-5, with 12 bases fitting TRBD1. The CDR3 loop spans 14 amino acids. V gave up 3 bases and J gave up 4 bases; unmatched junction bases: 3. The V gene's germline CDR1 is DFQATT and CDR2 SNEGSKA (reference sequence). The CDR3 loop is CSARGQGARETQYF. Here the CDR3 DNA reads TGCAGTGCTAGGGGACAGGGGGCGAGAGAGACCCAGTACTTC.

This clonotype was detected many times. The chain recombines TRBV5-5 with TRBJ2-7; maybe TRBD1 (6 bases). The V gene lost 5 bases and the J gene lost 1 base, with 16 bases spanning the gap. Germline V gene lookup returns CDR1 SGHKS and CDR2 YYEKEE (reference sequence). CDR3 length equals 15 residues. The DNA for the CDR3 is TGTGCCAGCAGTCTGCAGGGGACCGGGTCCTACGAGCAGTACTTC. Its translation: CASSLQGTGSYEQYF.

This clonotype was seen at least ten times. The V gene is TRBV20-1, the J gene TRBJ2-3, with D maybe TRBD2 (5 bases). V lost 6 bases, J lost 5 bases, and 12 bases lay in between. The CDR3 loop spans 12 amino acids. Per germline, CDR1 DFQATT and CDR2 SNEGSKA (reference sequence). CDR3 sequence (DNA): TGCAGTGCCTCGGAGGAGATAGATACGCAGTATTTT. As protein: CSASEEIDTQYF.